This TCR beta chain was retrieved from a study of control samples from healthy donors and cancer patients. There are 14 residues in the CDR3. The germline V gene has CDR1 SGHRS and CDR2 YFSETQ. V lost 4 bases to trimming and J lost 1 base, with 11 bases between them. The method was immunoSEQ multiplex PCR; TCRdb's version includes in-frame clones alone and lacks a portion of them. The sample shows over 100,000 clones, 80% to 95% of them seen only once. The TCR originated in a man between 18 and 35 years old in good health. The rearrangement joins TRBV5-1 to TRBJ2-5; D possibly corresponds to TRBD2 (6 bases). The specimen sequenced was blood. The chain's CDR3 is CASSPRDSQETQYF. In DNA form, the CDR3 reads TGCGCCAGCAGCCCCCGGGACTCCCAAGAGACCCAGTACTTC.